Included here is one TCR beta chain sequence, with context. This record belongs to a study of CD8 T cells in Susac syndrome. Sequencing of TCR beta was performed on blood CD8+ and CD4+ T cells. The multiple sclerosis controls were treatment-naive patients with relapsing-remitting disease that was stable or active. TEMRA cells were FACS-enriched, and CD8+ and CD4+ T cells were isolated negatively. After extraction with the RNeasy kit, 0.5 to 1 ug of the RNA was reverse transcribed using random hexamers. Multiplex immunoSEQ PCR targeted 54 Vbeta and 13 Jbeta TCR beta segments. TCRdb ran MiXCR on the immunoSEQ multiplex PCR reads and lists one entry per CDR3 protein. The sample gives about 250,000 distinct CDR3 sequences, around 93% of which show up once; about 0.07% is in the top ten. The source of this sequence is a human donor with multiple sclerosis. The specimen was CD4+ T cells from PBMCs.

CDR3 sequence: CASSLGTSGTHEQYV. CDR3 bases: TGTGCCAGCAGCCTCGGGACTAGCGGGACCCACGAGCAGTACGTC. The chain couples TRBV3-1 to TRBJ2-7; 13 bases fit TRBD2. Germline V CDR1 and CDR2: LGHDT, YNNKEL (reference sequence). The CDR3 totals 15 residues. Germline trimming cut 4 bases from V and 5 bases from J; bases unmatched to any gene: 5.